What follows is one TCR beta chain and its context. TCRdb's table, derived via immunoSEQ multiplex PCR, lists solely in-frame clones and lacks some. The sample contains approximately 58,000 clones, around nine tenths of which appear only once. The data derive from a study of technical replicates of blood from a few donors. The CDR3 sequence is 15 residues long. Trimming left V 6 bases short and J 1 base short, with 13 bases between. Germline V gives CDR1 KGHSH, CDR2 LQKENI. The specimen sequenced was PBMCs. V is TRBV18 and J is TRBJ1-5; a weak D match, TRBD1 (5 bases). The TCR sequence derives from a human donor in good health. Some clones in this sample may be carry-over from other donors' samples. This CDR3 reads CASSQGVGSNQPQHF. The DNA of the CDR3 is TGTGCCAGCTCCCAAGGGGTCGGGAGCAATCAGCCCCAGCATTTT.